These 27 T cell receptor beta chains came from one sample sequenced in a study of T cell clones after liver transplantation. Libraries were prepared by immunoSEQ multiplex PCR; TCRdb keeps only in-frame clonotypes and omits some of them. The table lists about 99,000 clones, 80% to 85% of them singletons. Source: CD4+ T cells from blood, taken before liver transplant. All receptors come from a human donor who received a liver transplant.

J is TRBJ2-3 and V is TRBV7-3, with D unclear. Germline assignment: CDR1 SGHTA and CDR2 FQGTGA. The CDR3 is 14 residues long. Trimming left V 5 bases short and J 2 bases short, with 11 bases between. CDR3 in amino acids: CASSPSSYTDTQYF. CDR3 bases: TGTGCCAGCAGCCCATCCTCTTACACAGATACGCAGTATTTT.

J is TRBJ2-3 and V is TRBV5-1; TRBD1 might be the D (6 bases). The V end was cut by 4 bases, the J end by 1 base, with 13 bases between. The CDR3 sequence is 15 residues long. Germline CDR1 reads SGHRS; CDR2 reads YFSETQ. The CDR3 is CASSPNGQRTDTQYF. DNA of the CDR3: TGCGCCAGCAGCCCTAATGGACAGCGCACAGATACGCAGTATTTT.

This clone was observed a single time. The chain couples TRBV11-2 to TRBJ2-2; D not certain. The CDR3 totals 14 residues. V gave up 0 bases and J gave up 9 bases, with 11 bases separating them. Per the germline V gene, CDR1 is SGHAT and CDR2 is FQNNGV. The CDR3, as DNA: TGTGCCAGCAGCTTAGAAATACAGCCCTGGGAGCTGTTTTTT. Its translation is CASSLEIQPWELFF. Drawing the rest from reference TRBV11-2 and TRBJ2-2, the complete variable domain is EAGVAQSPRYKIIEKRQSVAFWCNPISGHATLYWYQQILGQGPKLLIQFQNNGVVDDSQLPKDRFSAERLKGVDSTLKIQPAKLEDSAVYLCASSLEIQPWELFFGEGSRLTVL.

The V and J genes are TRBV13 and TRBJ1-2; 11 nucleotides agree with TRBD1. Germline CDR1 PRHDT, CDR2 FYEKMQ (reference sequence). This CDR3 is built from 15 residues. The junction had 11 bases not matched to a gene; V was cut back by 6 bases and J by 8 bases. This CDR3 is CASRPRTGGAGGYTF. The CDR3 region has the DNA TGTGCCAGCAGACCCCGGACAGGGGGCGCCGGGGGCTACACCTTC.

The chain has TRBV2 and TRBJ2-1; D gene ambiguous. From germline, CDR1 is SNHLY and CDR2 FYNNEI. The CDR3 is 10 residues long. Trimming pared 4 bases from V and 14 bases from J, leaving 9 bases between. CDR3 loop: CASSGQREFF. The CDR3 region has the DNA TGTGCCAGCAGTGGACAACGAGAGTTCTTC.

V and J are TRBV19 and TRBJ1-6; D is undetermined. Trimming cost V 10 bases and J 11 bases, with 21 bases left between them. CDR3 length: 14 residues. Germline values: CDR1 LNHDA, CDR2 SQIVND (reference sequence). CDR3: CATAAEPWDTPLHF. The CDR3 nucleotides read TGTGCCACCGCGGCAGAGCCTTGGGATACACCCCTCCACTTT.

CDR3 coding DNA: TGTGCCAGCAGCTTAGTGTCCGGACAGGGCGGGTACGAGCAGTACTTC. Translated, it gives CASSLVSGQGGYEQYF. This chain uses TRBV7-2 with TRBJ2-7, with 8 nucleotides matching TRBD1. Germline V gene sequence: CDR1 SGHTA, CDR2 FQGNSA. The CDR3 totals 16 residues. V lost 1 base and J lost 4; bases outside the gene matches: 9.

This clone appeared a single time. This CDR3 is CASSLRTGLGEQYF. CDR3 nucleotides: TGTGCCAGCAGCTTACGGACAGGGCTAGGGGAGCAGTACTTC. This chain links TRBV5-4 with TRBJ2-7, with 8 bases fitting TRBD1. The CDR3 is made up of 14 amino acids. Germline CDR1 SGHNT, CDR2 YYREEE (reference sequence). V lost 2 bases, J lost 7 bases, and 8 bases stayed unmatched.

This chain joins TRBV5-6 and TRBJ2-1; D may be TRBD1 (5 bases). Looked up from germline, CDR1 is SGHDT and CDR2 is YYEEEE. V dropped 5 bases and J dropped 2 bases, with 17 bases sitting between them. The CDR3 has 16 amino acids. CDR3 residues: CASSRGRKGAYNEQFF. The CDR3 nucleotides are TGTGCCAGCAGTCGAGGACGGAAAGGGGCCTACAATGAGCAGTTCTTC.

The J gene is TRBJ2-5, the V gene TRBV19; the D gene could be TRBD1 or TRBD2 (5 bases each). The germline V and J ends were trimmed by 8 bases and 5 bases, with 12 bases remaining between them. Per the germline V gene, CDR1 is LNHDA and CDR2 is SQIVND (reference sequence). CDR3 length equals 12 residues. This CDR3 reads CASGTGRETQYF. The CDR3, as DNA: TGTGCCAGTGGAACGGGGCGCGAGACCCAGTACTTC.

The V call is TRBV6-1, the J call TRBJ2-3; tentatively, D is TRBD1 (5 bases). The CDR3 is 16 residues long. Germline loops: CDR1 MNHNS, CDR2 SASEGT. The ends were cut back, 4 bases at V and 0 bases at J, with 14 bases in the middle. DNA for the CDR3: TGTGCCAGCAGTGTGGGGCCAGGCGAAAGCACAGATACGCAGTATTTT. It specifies CASSVGPGESTDTQYF.

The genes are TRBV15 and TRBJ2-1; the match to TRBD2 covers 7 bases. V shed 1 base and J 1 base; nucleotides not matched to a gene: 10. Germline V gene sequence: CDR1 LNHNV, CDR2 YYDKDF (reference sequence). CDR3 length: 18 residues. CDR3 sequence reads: CATSRGEGISGSYNEQFF. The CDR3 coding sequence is TGTGCCACCAGCAGAGGAGAGGGGATTAGCGGGTCCTACAATGAGCAGTTCTTC.

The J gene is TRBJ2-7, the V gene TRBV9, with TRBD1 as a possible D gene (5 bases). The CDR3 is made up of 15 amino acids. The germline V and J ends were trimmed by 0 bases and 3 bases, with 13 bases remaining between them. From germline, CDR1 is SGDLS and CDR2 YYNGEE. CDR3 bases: TGTGCCAGCAGCGTAGGGGATCAGGGCGACTACGAGCAGTACTTC. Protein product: CASSVGDQGDYEQYF.

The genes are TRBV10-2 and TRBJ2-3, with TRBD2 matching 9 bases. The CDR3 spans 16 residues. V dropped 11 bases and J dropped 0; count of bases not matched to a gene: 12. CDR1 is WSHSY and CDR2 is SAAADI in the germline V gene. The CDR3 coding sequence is TGCGCCTCTTCAGGGCGTAGCGGGGGCAGCACAGATACGCAGTATTTT. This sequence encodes CASSGRSGGSTDTQYF.

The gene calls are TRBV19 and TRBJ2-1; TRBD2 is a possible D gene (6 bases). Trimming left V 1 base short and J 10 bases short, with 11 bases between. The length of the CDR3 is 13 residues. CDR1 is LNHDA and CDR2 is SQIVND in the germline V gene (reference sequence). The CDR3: CASSIGRLEEQFF. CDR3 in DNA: TGTGCCAGTAGTATAGGTCGACTAGAGGAGCAGTTCTTC.

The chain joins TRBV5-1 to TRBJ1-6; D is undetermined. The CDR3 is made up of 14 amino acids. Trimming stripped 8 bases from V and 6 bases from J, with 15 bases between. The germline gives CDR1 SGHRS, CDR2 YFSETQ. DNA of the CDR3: TGCGCCAGTACGACCGGAGGGCTTAATTCACCCCTCCACTTT. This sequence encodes CASTTGGLNSPLHF.

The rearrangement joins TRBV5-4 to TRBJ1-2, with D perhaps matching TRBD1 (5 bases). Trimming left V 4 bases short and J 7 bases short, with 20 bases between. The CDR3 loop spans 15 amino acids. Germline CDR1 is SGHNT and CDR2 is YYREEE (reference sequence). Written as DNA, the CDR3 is TGTGCCAGCAGCCCCCTAACGAAGACAGTAGCTGGCTACACCTTC. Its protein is CASSPLTKTVAGYTF.

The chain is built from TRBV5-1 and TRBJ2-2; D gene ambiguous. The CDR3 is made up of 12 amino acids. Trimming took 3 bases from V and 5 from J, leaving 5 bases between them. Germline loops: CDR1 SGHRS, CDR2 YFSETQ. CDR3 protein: CASSSLTGELFF. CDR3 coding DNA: TGCGCCAGCAGCTCCTTAACCGGGGAGCTGTTTTTT.

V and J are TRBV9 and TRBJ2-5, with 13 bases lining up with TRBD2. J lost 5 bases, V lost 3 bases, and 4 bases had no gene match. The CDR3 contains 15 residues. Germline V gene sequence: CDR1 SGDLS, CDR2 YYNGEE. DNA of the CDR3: TGTGCCAGCAGCGGGACTAGCGGGGGAGGGGAGACCCAGTACTTC. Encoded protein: CASSGTSGGGETQYF.

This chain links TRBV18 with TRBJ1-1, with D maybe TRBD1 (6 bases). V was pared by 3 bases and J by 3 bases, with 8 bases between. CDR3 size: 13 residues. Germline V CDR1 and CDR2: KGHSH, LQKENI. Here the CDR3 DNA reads TGTGCCAGCTCACCGGACAGCTACACTGAAGCTTTCTTT. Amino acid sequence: CASSPDSYTEAFF.

The CDR3 loop reads CASSVDISSGNTIYF. The CDR3 nucleotides are TGTGCCAGTAGTGTGGACATTTCCTCTGGAAACACCATATATTTT. The chain recombines TRBV19 with TRBJ1-3; tentative D call: TRBD1 (5 bases). V lost 5 bases to trimming and J lost 0 bases, with 11 bases between them. The length of the CDR3 is 15 residues. CDR1 LNHDA and CDR2 SQIVND come from the germline V gene (reference sequence).

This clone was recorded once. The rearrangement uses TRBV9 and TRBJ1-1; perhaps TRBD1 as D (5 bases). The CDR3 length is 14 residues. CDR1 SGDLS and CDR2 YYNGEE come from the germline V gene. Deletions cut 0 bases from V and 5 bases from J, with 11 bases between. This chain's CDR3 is CASSVDAGYTEAFF. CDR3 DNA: TGTGCCAGCAGCGTAGATGCAGGGTATACTGAAGCTTTCTTT.

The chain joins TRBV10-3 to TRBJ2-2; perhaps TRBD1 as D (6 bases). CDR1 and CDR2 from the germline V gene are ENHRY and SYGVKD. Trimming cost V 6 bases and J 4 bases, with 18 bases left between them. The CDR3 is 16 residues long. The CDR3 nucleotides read TGTGCCATCAGGGAAGGTCTACAGGGTAGCACCGGGGAGCTGTTTTTT. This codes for CAIREGLQGSTGELFF.

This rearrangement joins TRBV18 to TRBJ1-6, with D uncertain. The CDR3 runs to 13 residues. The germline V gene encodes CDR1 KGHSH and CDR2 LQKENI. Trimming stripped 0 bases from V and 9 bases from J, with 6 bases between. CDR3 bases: TGTGCCAGCTCACCACCGTACAGTTCACCCCTCCACTTT. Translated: CASSPPYSSPLHF.

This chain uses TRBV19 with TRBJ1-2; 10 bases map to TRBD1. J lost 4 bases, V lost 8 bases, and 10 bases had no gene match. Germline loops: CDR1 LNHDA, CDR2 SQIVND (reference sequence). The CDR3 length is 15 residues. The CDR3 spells CASSTVGDRGYGYTF. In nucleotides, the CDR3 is TGTGCCAGTTCTACGGTCGGGGACAGGGGCTATGGCTACACCTTC.

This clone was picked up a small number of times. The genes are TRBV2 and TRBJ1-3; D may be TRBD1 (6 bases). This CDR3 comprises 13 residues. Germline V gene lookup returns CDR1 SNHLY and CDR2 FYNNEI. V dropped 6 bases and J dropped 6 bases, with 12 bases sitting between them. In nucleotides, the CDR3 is TGTGCCAGCAGCCCAGGGGCAGTAAACACCATATATTTT. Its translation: CASSPGAVNTIYF.

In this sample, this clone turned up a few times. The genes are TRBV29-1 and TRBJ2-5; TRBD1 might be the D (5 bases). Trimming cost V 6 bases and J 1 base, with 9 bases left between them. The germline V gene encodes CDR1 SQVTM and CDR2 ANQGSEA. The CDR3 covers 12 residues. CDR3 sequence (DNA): TGCAGCGTCGCCAGGGTCCAAGAGACCCAGTACTTC. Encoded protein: CSVARVQETQYF.